These 4 T cell receptor beta chains share one sample of origin, sequenced in a study of T cells after yellow fever vaccination. TCRdb re-analysed the 5' RACE reads in MiXCR, keeping a single row per CDR3 protein. The table lists fewer than 85,000 distinct CDR3 sequences, approximately 7.5% of them singletons, with roughly two fifths in the top ten. The sample in question was CD8+ T cells sorted from PBMCs, obtained on the day of the yellow fever booster vaccination. All receptors derive from a man in his thirties or forties who received the YFV17D yellow fever vaccine.

This clonotype was detected a few times. The chain employs TRBV7-9 and TRBJ2-2, with 10 positions matching TRBD1. This CDR3 comprises 16 residues. V shed 5 bases, J shed 1 base, and the junction held 4 bases outside the gene matches. The germline V gene encodes CDR1 SEHNR and CDR2 FQNEAQ (reference sequence). CDR3 in amino acids: CASSPRDRGNTGELFF. CDR3 sequence (DNA): TGTGCCAGCAGCCCAAGGGACAGGGGGAACACCGGGGAGCTGTTTTTT.

This clonotype was counted between two and nine times. The rearrangement joins TRBV29-1 to TRBJ2-7, with D perhaps matching TRBD1 (6 bases). Germline CDR1 SQVTM, CDR2 ANQGSEA. V shed 4 bases and J shed 6 bases, with 10 bases lying between them. CDR3 size: 11 residues. The CDR3 sequence: CSVGQGREQYF. CDR3 DNA sequence: TGCAGCGTTGGCCAGGGGCGCGAGCAGTACTTC.

This clonotype has ten or more counts. The chain couples TRBV21-1 to TRBJ2-3. TRBV21-1 is labeled a pseudogene. This CDR3 region has 14 residues. The CDR3 protein is CASITAVSTDTQYF. In DNA form, the CDR3 reads TGTGCCAGCATAACCGCGGTTAGCACAGATACGCAGTATTTT.

This clonotype was counted at least ten times. V and J are TRBV5-1 and TRBJ2-7; 11 nucleotides line up with TRBD2. CDR1 and CDR2 from the germline V gene are SGHRS and YFSETQ. The J segment lost 2 bases and the V segment lost 0 bases, leaving 1 base of the junction unmatched. The CDR3 length is 15 residues. The CDR3 coding sequence is TGCGCCAGCAGCTTGGAGACTAGCGGGACCTACGAGCAGTACTTC. The encoded protein is CASSLETSGTYEQYF.